Given below is one TCR beta chain in context. Antigen: not known. The data were obtained in a study of graft-versus-host responses after intestinal transplantation. Looking at the study overall: Once they had received anti-thymocyte globulin induction, all recipients took tacrolimus and steroids for approximately 3 years. Study conclusions and caveats: Ileal or blood samples showed some GvH clones first, and such clones were also found in recipient marrow.

The CDR3 is 12 amino acids. Germline CDR1 MDHEN, CDR2 SYDVKM. V gave up 6 bases and J gave up 9 bases, with 15 bases separating them. The repertoire was sequenced with immunoSEQ multiplex PCR; TCRdb's copy has only in-frame clones and lacks some. The top ten hold 3% to 3.5% of the sample, which has some 130,000 clones, roughly 95% seen once. This receptor was identified in a human donor who received an intestinal transplant. The chain couples TRBV28 to TRBJ2-7, with a weak D call TRBD2 (5 bases). The source was unstimulated CD8+ T cells sorted from spleen or lymph node cells, collected before intestinal transplant. The CDR3 bases are TGTGCCAGCAGCTTAGGAGGTGAGGGGCAGTACTTC. This codes for CASSLGGEGQYF.